This T cell receptor beta chain was identified during a study of early T cells in non-severe SARS-CoV-2 infection. At the level of the study: Bulk RNA from unsorted whole blood was sequenced; chains were unpaired.

Each CDR3 protein gets one entry after TCRdb re-called the 5' RACE reads with MiXCR. This table holds 80,000 to 100,000 distinct CDR3 sequences, about 15% found once. From germline, CDR1 is GTSNPN and CDR2 SVGIG (reference sequence). The CDR3 covers 15 residues. V was clipped by 1 base and J by 4 bases; unmatched bases: 5. There are a few counts of this clonotype. The sample consisted of whole blood. The V call is TRBV30, the J call TRBJ2-3, with TRBD2 matching over 10 bases. This TCR came from an adult who was a healthcare worker with PCR-confirmed SARS-CoV-2 infection or an uninfected control (not recorded which). CDR3 DNA: TGTGCCTGGAGTGGGGGGCTAGCGGGAGCAGATACGCAGTATTTT. This codes for CAWSGGLAGADTQYF.